This T cell receptor beta chain was documented in a study of blood T cells in healthy people across ages (dated by TCRdb to 2014 to 2015). At the level of the whole study: In model experiments, template switching captured roughly one uniquely barcoded TCR beta cDNA molecule for every two T cells. Age-related changes in TCR beta repertoire diversity were measured in the study by deep sequencing normalized with unique cDNA molecular identifiers. Donors were grouped into four age groups: young (average roughly 16 years), middle-aged (over 35), aged (approximately 58) and long-lived (about 82). To avoid experimental bias, donors of different ages were randomly spread across the sequencing lanes. The study analyzed two additional independent replicas of 1 million unique cDNA reads from the same blood draw for two donors, one aged 18 to 30 and one aged 80 or older.

The germline V gene (reference sequence) provides CDR1 LGHDT and CDR2 YNNKEL. The CDR3, cysteine through phenylalanine, is 13 amino acids long. Only the CDR3 part of the read is kept: 39 bases, read in frame from the first base. V drops 4 bases and J drops 6 bases, leaving 10 bases in between. Systemically healthy Caucasian individuals from Russia, 39 in total and aged about 6 to 100 years, were included as donors. Each donor gave 8 to 10 milliliters of peripheral blood, drawn into EDTA-treated Vacutainer tubes. PBMCs were isolated by Ficoll-Paque density-gradient centrifugation, with at least 7 million obtained per sample. Trizol reagent was used to extract total RNA from the PBMCs, yielding at least 6 micrograms per sample. The percentages of naive CD45RAhigh/CD27high T cells were determined by flow cytometry on a PBMC aliquot from every donor. To prepare the library, 5' RACE was applied. The instrument given in TCRdb is Illumina HiSeq 2500. A second PCR of about 6 to 11 cycles was performed with a sample-barcoded 5' primer and a J-beta primer mix. Each TCR beta cDNA molecule received a unique molecular identifier from a template-switch 5' adaptor carrying 12 random nucleotides. Each sample yielded at least 2.5 million CDR3-containing paired-end reads. First-strand cDNA was synthesized from all RNA with the Mint cDNA synthesis kit, primed by a TRBC-specific oligonucleotide. After uracil-DNA glycosylase treatment, a first 18-cycle PCR used universal primers M1SS and BC2_uni_R on all cDNA. The paper's processing steps were these. Each sample was normalized by randomly selecting 1 million high-quality reads, each carrying a distinct molecular identifier. Instead of being binned into consensus sequences, reads with shared molecular identifiers were discarded. MiTCR, set to a Q25 quality threshold and the strictest error-elimination algorithm, was used for CDR3 identification, clonotype clustering and error correction. A nonparametric unseen species model using Euler transformation provided a lower-bound estimate of total TCR beta diversity. TCRdb ran its own pipeline on the public reads, namely fastp trimming at Q25 and MiXCR clone calling, and kept in-frame beta chains. Rows merge per CDR3 protein into single entries with the most common DNA and genes. The V and J calls, along with clone size, are taken from TCRdb and not from the paper's own processing. The sample includes about 940,000 distinct CDR3 sequences, with about 48% observed a single time. The ten largest make up 10% to 15% of the sample.

This clonotype has a handful of counts. Its antigen specificity is not known. Base qualities are not at hand, and no much larger clone is one base apart. Paper-wide results and their limitations: The percentage of naive T cells measured by flow cytometry correlated strongly with observed TCR beta diversity. Since profiling was done on bulk unsorted PBMCs, naive and antigen-experienced compartments could not be conclusively compared. Estimates of total diversity based on one million sequenced T cells were regarded as lower bounds and as underestimates. Because donor CMV infection status was unknown, age-related changes in expanded clonotypes were potentially confounded. Observed TCR beta diversity per million T cells fell roughly linearly with age, and a significant reduction was already apparent by age around 40. Compared with the aged group, more naive CD4+ T cells, fewer expanded clones and increased TCR diversity were shown by the long-lived group, suggesting age selection.

Material: blood. The receptor chain draws on TRBV3-1 and TRBJ1-5; confidence is insufficient to name the D gene. The source of this sequence is a young man in good health. The DNA is TGTGCCAGCAGCCCCACGCCCCCTCAGCCCCAGCATTTT. Translated, it gives CASSPTPPQPQHF.